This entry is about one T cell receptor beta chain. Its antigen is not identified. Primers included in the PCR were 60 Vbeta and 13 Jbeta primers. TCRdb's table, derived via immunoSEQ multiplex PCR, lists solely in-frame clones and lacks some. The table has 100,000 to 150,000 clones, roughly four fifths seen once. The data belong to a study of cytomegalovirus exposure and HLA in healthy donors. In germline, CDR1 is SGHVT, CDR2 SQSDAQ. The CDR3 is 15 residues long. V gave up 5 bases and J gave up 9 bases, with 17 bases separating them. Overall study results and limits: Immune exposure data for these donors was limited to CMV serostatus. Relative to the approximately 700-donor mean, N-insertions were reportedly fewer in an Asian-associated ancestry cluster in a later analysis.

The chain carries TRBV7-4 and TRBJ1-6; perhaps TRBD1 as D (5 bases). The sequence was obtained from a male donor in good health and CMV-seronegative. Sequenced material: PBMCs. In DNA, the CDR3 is TGTGCCAGCAGCGCCAGGGTGTGGAAACGTTCACCCCTCCACTTT. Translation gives CASSARVWKRSPLHF.